This record looks at one T cell receptor (beta chain) sequence and its context. In the authors' methods: Amplified reference gene primers provided the basis for estimating nucleated cell counts. Libraries were prepared by immunoSEQ multiplex PCR; TCRdb keeps only in-frame clonotypes and omits some of them. That table gives V, J and clone size, and the DNA gave D and trimming. The data show under 250,000 clones, over 80% seen once. CDR1 SEHNR and CDR2 FQNEAQ come from the germline V gene (reference sequence). The V gene lost 3 bases and the J gene lost 4 bases, with 12 bases spanning the gap. The CDR3 runs 14 residues. This sample was included in a study of blood T cell repertoires in COVID-19. Across the whole study: Sites across the United States, Italy and Spain contributed samples from acute and convalescent COVID-19. Nucleic acid was either cDNA or gDNA, and it came from T cells, B-cell-depleted T cells, or PBMCs.

V gene TRBV7-9 combines with J gene TRBJ1-1; TRBD1 is a possible D gene (5 bases). The sequence came from a woman aged 40-49 years who had recovered from COVID-19. Sequencing was carried out using peripheral blood. CDR3 amino acids: CASSFQGFSTEAFF. The CDR3 nucleotides are TGTGCCAGCAGCTTTCAGGGATTCAGCACTGAAGCTTTCTTT.